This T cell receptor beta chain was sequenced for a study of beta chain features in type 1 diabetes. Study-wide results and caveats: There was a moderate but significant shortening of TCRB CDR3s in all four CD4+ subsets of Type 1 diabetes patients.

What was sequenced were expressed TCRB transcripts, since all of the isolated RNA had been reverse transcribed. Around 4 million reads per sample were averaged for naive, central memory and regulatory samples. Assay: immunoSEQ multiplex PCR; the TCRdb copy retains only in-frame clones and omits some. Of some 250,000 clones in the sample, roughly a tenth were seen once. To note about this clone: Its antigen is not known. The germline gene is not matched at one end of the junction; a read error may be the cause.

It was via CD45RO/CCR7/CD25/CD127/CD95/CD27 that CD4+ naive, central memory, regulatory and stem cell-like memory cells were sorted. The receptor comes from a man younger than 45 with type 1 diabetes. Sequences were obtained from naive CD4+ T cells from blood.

The CDR3 region is CASSSGQGSTDTQYF. As DNA, the CDR3 is TGTGCTAGCAGCTCCGGACAGGGCAGCACAGATACGCAGTATTTT. The chain is built from TRBV7-7 and TRBJ2-3; 8 bases map to TRBD1. The CDR3 runs to 15 residues. Germline V CDR1 and CDR2: SSHAT, FNYEAQ (reference sequence).